This passage covers 30 T cell receptor beta chains from one sample sequenced in a study of cytomegalovirus exposure and HLA in healthy donors. PCR involved 60 Vbeta and 13 Jbeta primers. Clones were sequenced by immunoSEQ multiplex PCR, and TCRdb holds only the in-frame ones, with some missing. The table lists roughly 97,000 clones, over 75% of them singletons. Sequenced sample: PBMCs. The receptors stem from a man between 35 and 55 years old in good health and CMV-seropositive.

This clone was picked up a small number of times. The genes are TRBV9 and TRBJ1-2; D uncertain. Looked up from germline, CDR1 is SGDLS and CDR2 is YYNGEE. V shed 3 bases and J shed 7 bases, with 13 bases lying between them. CDR3 length: 13 residues. CDR3 amino acids: CASSARGSGGYTF. DNA of the CDR3: TGTGCCAGCAGCGCCCGAGGAAGTGGTGGCTACACCTTC.

The chain is built from TRBV19 and TRBJ1-5, with a possible D match to TRBD1 (6 bases). The CDR3 length is 16 residues. V gave up 5 bases and J gave up 4 bases, with 18 bases separating them. Germline V CDR1 and CDR2: LNHDA, SQIVND (reference sequence). The CDR3: CASSAPMGRGNQPQHF. In nucleotides, the CDR3 is TGTGCCAGTAGTGCCCCGATGGGCAGGGGAAATCAGCCCCAGCATTTT.

V gene TRBV2 combines with J gene TRBJ2-3; tentatively, D is TRBD2 (5 bases). The CDR3 extends over 15 amino acids. Germline CDR1 and CDR2: SNHLY and FYNNEI. V lost 1 base and J lost 0, with 8 bases in between. CDR3 in DNA: TGTGCCAGCAGTGAAGGAGGGAGAAGCACAGATACGCAGTATTTT. Protein: CASSEGGRSTDTQYF.

This clone was found a few times. The chain recombines TRBV2 with TRBJ1-3, with D tentatively TRBD1 (6 bases). The germline V gene encodes CDR1 SNHLY and CDR2 FYNNEI. V was clipped by 6 bases and J by 7 bases, with 10 bases between them. This CDR3 has 12 residues. The DNA for the CDR3 is TGTGCCAGCAGCGAGCAGGGGAACACCATATATTTT. Its translation is CASSEQGNTIYF.

The chain uses TRBV7-8 and TRBJ1-2, with 9 bases fitting TRBD1. The V gene's germline CDR1 is SGHVS and CDR2 FQNEAQ. The junction had 12 bases not matched to a gene; V was cut back by 5 bases and J by 2 bases. The CDR3 is made up of 17 amino acids. CDR3 in amino acids: CASSLKRTGDYNYGYTF. CDR3 nucleotides: TGTGCCAGCAGCCTCAAACGGACAGGGGACTACAACTATGGCTACACCTTC.

J is TRBJ2-1 and V is TRBV4-1; 7 bases match TRBD2. Trimming removed 3 bases from V and 0 bases from J; junction bases left unmatched: 8. The CDR3 extends over 17 amino acids. Germline CDR1 and CDR2: MGHRA and YSYEKL. The CDR3 reads CASSQGGLTSSYNEQFF. DNA of the CDR3: TGCGCCAGCAGCCAGGGGGGACTAACCTCCTCCTACAATGAGCAGTTCTTC.

Here the CDR3 DNA reads TGTGCCAGCAGCGTAGTAGGACAGGGAACATATACGCAGTATTTT. Protein sequence: CASSVVGQGTYTQYF. The chain uses TRBV9 and TRBJ2-3; TRBD1 agrees at 8 bases. The CDR3 loop spans 15 amino acids. Trimming removed 0 bases from V and 7 bases from J; junction bases left unmatched: 7. From germline, CDR1 is SGDLS and CDR2 YYNGEE.

J is TRBJ1-1 and V is TRBV10-1; D gene uncertain. The CDR3 is made up of 13 amino acids. The germline V and J ends were trimmed by 2 bases and 3 bases, with 7 bases remaining between them. In germline, CDR1 is WNHNN, CDR2 SYGVQD (reference sequence). This CDR3 reads CASSETQYTEAFF. CDR3 DNA sequence: TGCGCCAGCAGTGAGACGCAGTACACTGAAGCTTTCTTT.

The CDR3 here is CASSRLAGGYNEQFF. In DNA form, the CDR3 reads TGTGCCAGCAGTAGACTAGCGGGTGGCTACAATGAGCAGTTCTTC. The chain employs TRBV28 and TRBJ2-1; 10 nucleotides align to TRBD2. The V gene's germline CDR1 is MDHEN and CDR2 SYDVKM. The V gene end was trimmed by 5 bases and the J gene end by 3 bases; junction bases not matched to a gene: 4. The CDR3 contains 15 residues.

Only a few counts were recorded for this clone. The chain has TRBV10-3 and TRBJ2-3; the D gene is possibly TRBD2 (6 bases). CDR3 size: 17 residues. V shed 4 bases and J shed 2 bases, with 19 bases lying between them. CDR1 is ENHRY and CDR2 is SYGVKD in the germline V gene. The CDR3 region is CAISGGGTSAHTDTQYF. Written as DNA, the CDR3 is TGTGCCATCAGTGGGGGCGGGACGAGCGCACACACAGATACGCAGTATTTT.

The chain is built from TRBV28 and TRBJ1-2; maybe TRBD1 (5 bases). CDR1 is MDHEN and CDR2 is SYDVKM in the germline V gene. Trimming removed 3 bases at V and 11 bases at J, with 13 bases between. The CDR3 extends over 12 amino acids. The CDR3, as DNA: TGTGCCAGCAGTTTTGCGACAGCAAGTTACACCTTC. Translation: CASSFATASYTF.

The chain has TRBV5-1 and TRBJ1-1, with D perhaps matching TRBD1 (6 bases). Trimming took 0 bases from V and 4 from J, leaving 13 bases between them. The germline gives CDR1 SGHRS, CDR2 YFSETQ. The CDR3 totals 15 residues. CDR3 in DNA: TGCGCCAGCAGCTTGGATCCAGGGGTACCCACTGAAGCTTTCTTT. Protein product: CASSLDPGVPTEAFF.

The chain is built from TRBV18 and TRBJ1-1; no definite D call. The CDR3 is 14 residues long. V shed 5 bases and J shed 6 bases, with 16 bases lying between them. Germline V gives CDR1 KGHSH, CDR2 LQKENI. The CDR3, as DNA: TGTGCCAGCTCATCGGCCCTGGGAGACGCTGAAGCTTTCTTT. The encoded protein is CASSSALGDAEAFF. Full variable domain (rest looked up from reference TRBV18 and TRBJ1-1): NAGVMQNPRHLVRRRGQEARLRCSPMKGHSHVYWYRQLPEEGLKFMVYLQKENIIDESGMPKERFSAEFPKEGPSILRIQQVVRGDSAAYFCASSSALGDAEAFFGQGTRLTVV.

CDR3 in amino acids: CAISEEQGGDQPQHF. CDR3 bases: TGTGCCATCAGTGAAGAACAGGGCGGTGATCAGCCCCAGCATTTT. This sequence joins TRBV10-3 and TRBJ1-5; TRBD1 is a possible D gene (6 bases). Trimming pared 3 bases from V and 5 bases from J, leaving 14 bases between. The germline gives CDR1 ENHRY, CDR2 SYGVKD. The CDR3 contains 15 residues.

This chain joins TRBV18 and TRBJ1-5; maybe TRBD1 (6 bases). V was trimmed by 6 bases and J by 3 bases, leaving 9 bases between them. Germline CDR1 KGHSH, CDR2 LQKENI. The CDR3 loop spans 13 amino acids. CDR3 sequence reads: CASSQGNNQPQHF. In nucleotides, the CDR3 is TGTGCCAGCTCGCAGGGGAACAATCAGCCCCAGCATTTT.

The chain links TRBV20-1 to TRBJ2-3; D uncertain. The germline CDR1 and CDR2 sequences are DFQATT and SNEGSKA (reference sequence). The CDR3 is made up of 11 amino acids. Trimming stripped 4 bases from V and 4 bases from J, with 6 bases between. The CDR3 DNA is TGCAGTGCTACCTTCTCAGATACGCAGTATTTT. This sequence encodes CSATFSDTQYF.

The chain links TRBV10-3 to TRBJ2-7; 8 bases align to TRBD1. The CDR3 runs to 18 residues. The germline CDR1 and CDR2 sequences are ENHRY and SYGVKD. The V gene end was trimmed by 2 bases and the J gene end by 2 bases; junction bases not matched to a gene: 14. DNA for the CDR3: TGTGCCATCAGTGAGCCCTCCCGGACAGGGATAGAGGCCTACGAGCAGTACTTC. This sequence encodes CAISEPSRTGIEAYEQYF.

The V gene is TRBV18, the J gene TRBJ2-2; D possibly corresponds to TRBD2 (6 bases). In germline, CDR1 is KGHSH, CDR2 LQKENI. The CDR3 has 16 amino acids. Deletions cut 6 bases from V and 7 bases from J, with 21 bases between. The CDR3 nucleotides read TGTGCCAGCTCGCAAAATGGAGGGACCCCTGGCGGGGAGCTGTTTTTT. Translated, it gives CASSQNGGTPGGELFF.

This chain links TRBV5-1 with TRBJ2-3; D gene uncertain. The CDR3 has 14 residues. Germline values: CDR1 SGHRS, CDR2 YFSETQ. Trimming pared 4 bases from V and 2 bases from J, leaving 11 bases between. CDR3 DNA sequence: TGCGCCAGCAGCCCTGACGCGGACACAGATACGCAGTATTTT. This gives the protein CASSPDADTDTQYF.

V gene TRBV28 combines with J gene TRBJ1-2; 9 nucleotides agree with TRBD1. With 4 bases clipped from V and 2 bases from J, the junction kept 8 bases outside the gene matches. The length of the CDR3 is 16 residues. Per germline, CDR1 MDHEN and CDR2 SYDVKM. The CDR3 nucleotides are TGTGCCAGCAGTTCCTTTCAGACAGGGGGGAACTATGGCTACACCTTC. It specifies CASSSFQTGGNYGYTF.

This chain links TRBV7-8 with TRBJ2-7; the match to TRBD1 covers 8 bases. The CDR3 extends over 14 amino acids. The germline V gene has CDR1 SGHVS and CDR2 FQNEAQ. After removal of 4 bases from V and 5 bases from J, the junction contained 7 bases not matched to a gene. The CDR3 here is CASSSDRGGNEQYF. The DNA of the CDR3 is TGTGCCAGCAGCTCAGACAGGGGCGGGAACGAGCAGTACTTC.

The chain links TRBV2 to TRBJ1-1; D is undetermined. CDR1 and CDR2 (germline): SNHLY, FYNNEI. V lost 5 bases to trimming and J lost 4 bases, with 8 bases between them. This CDR3 has 12 amino acids. The CDR3 protein is CASSSGSTEAFF. The CDR3 DNA reads TGTGCCAGCAGTTCCGGGAGCACTGAAGCTTTCTTT.

The J gene is TRBJ2-1, the V gene TRBV19; 8 bases are a match to TRBD1. Trimming cost V 5 bases and J 0 bases; bases outside gene matches: 6. Germline assignment: CDR1 LNHDA and CDR2 SQIVND (reference sequence). This CDR3 contains 16 residues. The CDR3 spells CASSRQGTPSYNEQFF. In DNA, the CDR3 is TGTGCCAGTAGTCGACAGGGGACCCCCTCCTACAATGAGCAGTTCTTC. Variable domain in full (rest from reference TRBV19 and TRBJ2-1): DGGITQSPKYLFRKEGQNVTLSCEQNLNHDAMYWYRQDPGQGLRLIYYSQIVNDFQKGDIAEGYSVSREKKESFPLTVTSAQKNPTAFYLCASSRQGTPSYNEQFFGPGTRLTVL.

The chain combines TRBV7-9 with TRBJ2-1; 8 bases line up with TRBD2. The V gene end was trimmed by 7 bases and the J gene end by 4 bases; junction bases not matched to a gene: 6. The CDR3 loop spans 14 amino acids. Germline assignment: CDR1 SEHNR and CDR2 FQNEAQ (reference sequence). The CDR3 DNA reads as TGTGCCAGCACCCCGGCTAGCGGGTACAATGAGCAGTTCTTC. It encodes CASTPASGYNEQFF. Full variable domain (missing parts from reference TRBV7-9 and TRBJ2-1): DTGVSQNPRHKITKRGQNVTFRCDPISEHNRLYWYRQTLGQGPEFLTYFQNEAQLEKSRLLSDRFSAERPKGSFSTLEIQRTEQGDSAMYLCASTPASGYNEQFFGPGTRLTVL.

The V gene is TRBV27, the J gene TRBJ2-7, with D possibly TRBD1 on 6 matching bases. Trimming took 4 bases from V and 4 from J, leaving 23 bases between them. There are 17 residues in the CDR3. In germline, CDR1 is MNHEY, CDR2 SMNVEV (reference sequence). CDR3 DNA sequence: TGTGCCAGCAGTTCGAATCGTCCGGGGACACGTCGGTACGAGCAGTACTTC. It is translated as CASSSNRPGTRRYEQYF.

V usage is TRBV27 and J usage is TRBJ2-5; TRBD2 is a possible D gene (5 bases). Trimming took 2 bases from V and 5 from J, leaving 12 bases between them. CDR3 length equals 14 residues. The germline CDR1 and CDR2 sequences are MNHEY and SMNVEV (reference sequence). The DNA for the CDR3 is TGTGCCAGCAGTTTAATGCCGGGATCGGAGACCCAGTACTTC. Amino acids: CASSLMPGSETQYF.

V is TRBV2 and J is TRBJ2-7, with 7 bases fitting TRBD1. Losses at the gene ends were 8 bases for V and 7 bases for J; bases not matched to a gene: 8. Per germline, CDR1 SNHLY and CDR2 FYNNEI. CDR3 length equals 12 residues. The CDR3, as DNA: TGTGCCAGCGGGGACAGCCTCCAGGAGCAGTACTTC. Its protein product is CASGDSLQEQYF. Full variable domain (missing parts from reference TRBV2 and TRBJ2-7): EPEVTQTPSHQVTQMGQEVILRCVPISNHLYFYWYRQILGQKVEFLVSFYNNEISEKSEIFDDQFSVERPDGSNFTLKIRSTKLEDSAMYFCASGDSLQEQYFGPGTRLTVT.

This clone was seen more than once but under ten times. V usage is TRBV6-5 and J usage is TRBJ2-7; TRBD1 matches at 11 bases. The germline gives CDR1 MNHEY, CDR2 SVGAGI. Losses at the gene ends were 6 bases for V and 4 bases for J; bases not matched to a gene: 2. This CDR3 contains 13 residues. CDR3: CASRGTGGYEQYF. CDR3 DNA: TGTGCCAGCAGAGGGACAGGGGGATACGAGCAGTACTTC.

The chain links TRBV7-8 to TRBJ2-2, with D possibly TRBD2 on 5 matching bases. V was cut by 5 bases and J by 4 bases, with 14 bases left in between. CDR1 is SGHVS and CDR2 is FQNEAQ in the germline V gene. This CDR3 region has 15 residues. CDR3 in DNA: TGTGCCAGCAGCCCCCTTACCGCGGGCACCGGGGAGCTGTTTTTT. Protein: CASSPLTAGTGELFF.

The gene calls are TRBV7-2 and TRBJ1-2; D is uncertain. The CDR3 is 17 amino acids. V was clipped by 5 bases and J by 0 bases, with 19 bases between them. Germline CDR1 SGHTA, CDR2 FQGNSA. This CDR3 is CASSPHDGNPPNYGYTF. Written as DNA, the CDR3 is TGTGCCAGCAGCCCGCACGACGGGAACCCTCCTAACTATGGCTACACCTTC.